This TCR beta chain was identified during a study of blood T cell repertoires in COVID-19 (dated by TCRdb to the early 2020s). Background on the whole study: Collaborator samples came from the United States, Italy and Spain and covered acute and convalescent phases of COVID-19. Samples were obtained from the ongoing ImmuneRACE study (first 160 participants) and from 1,254 subjects provided by 6 global collaborators. The material from the prospective study consisted of cDNA or gDNA derived from T cells, B-cell-depleted T cells, or PBMCs. Deeply sampled blood TCRbeta repertoires from subjects exposed to, actively infected with, or recovered from COVID-19 were included in the dataset. HLA class I and class II types, where available, came from metadata supplied by the sample provider rather than from assay-based typing. A de-identified subject ID, COVID-19 status, age in years and sex were almost always included in the sample metadata. The repertoires were released in a freely available public database meant as a resource for research on the immune response to SARS-CoV-2. Beyond this particular receptor, the publication reports: The quantity of clinical and demographic metadata differed by source and by participant and was supplied without curation.

This clone occurred a few times. This clone's antigen is unknown. It has no much larger one-base neighbor in the sample; base qualities were not kept. The germline V gene supplies CDR1 SGHAT and CDR2 FQNNGV. The CDR3, from cysteine to phenylalanine, totals 15 residues. Only the CDR3 region is kept as DNA, spanning 45 bases read in frame from base 1. V lost 4 bases and J lost 10 bases, and the count of bases not matched to a germline gene is 7. TCRbeta CDR3 regions were amplified from genomic DNA by means of the immunoSEQ Assay, a bias-controlled multiplex PCR. From the authors' description of their analysis: The number of nucleated cells in each sample was estimated from the amplification of reference gene primers within the assay. To quantify the absolute abundance of each unique TCRbeta CDR3 rearrangement, sequence reads were collapsed and filtered. For each sample, productive Simpson clonality was calculated as the square root of Simpson's diversity index over productive rearrangements. TCRdb took over this immuneACCESS table, retaining in-frame rearrangements with V and J assigned. Such tables are incomplete; in checked studies, under half of the missing clones stem from an unresolved V gene, and the remainder is unexplained. The V and J calls and clone size were taken over from that table, and D and trimming were inferred from the DNA. This sample has under 100,000 clones in its table, and about nine tenths of those were observed once. The ten largest clones add up to roughly 8.7% of the sample.

Collaborating institutions collected whole blood in K2EDTA tubes following their own protocols. For TCRbeta analysis, collaborators shipped samples in one of three forms: frozen whole blood, isolated PBMCs, or DNA extracted from either of those sample types. The chain was built from TRBV11-2 and TRBJ2-1; 13 nucleotides in the junction match TRBD2. This clonotype was sampled from a man aged 50 to 59 with acute or convalescent COVID-19. The sample comprised peripheral blood. The sequenced DNA is TGTGCCAGCAGCTCCCGACTAGCGGGGGGAGAGGAGCAGTTCTTC. Translated, this gives CASSSRLAGGEEQFF.